Detailed here is one TCR beta chain. Its antigen is unknown. The sample is drawn from a study of T cell responses to AZD1222 COVID-19 vaccine. Study at large: Some second doses came at about 4 weeks and others at about 12 weeks; these were pooled. Study-level results: Nearly half of spike-specific TCRs reportedly go after variant regions that carry no mutations. Spike was spanned by vaccine-associated CD4 TCRs, with dominance at 160-218 and 743-854.

Germline V gene sequence: CDR1 SGHRS, CDR2 YFSETQ. V dropped 0 bases and J dropped 7; count of bases not matched to a gene: 5. This CDR3 is built from 15 residues. TCRdb's copy holds only in-frame clones and misses some; the assay was immunoSEQ multiplex PCR. Of over 100,000 clones in the sample, about 93% were seen once. This sequence joins TRBV5-1 and TRBJ1-2; 11 positions agree with TRBD1. The sample was peripheral blood, taken on day 0 of AZD1222 vaccination. The sequence derives from an adult in good health. CDR3 sequence reads: CASSLGSGTGGGYTF. In nucleotides, the CDR3 is TGCGCCAGCAGCTTGGGATCCGGGACAGGGGGTGGCTACACCTTC. Drawing the rest from reference TRBV5-1 and TRBJ1-2, the complete variable domain is KAGVTQTPRYLIKTRGQQVTLSCSPISGHRSVSWYQQTPGQGLQFLFEYFSETQRNKGNFPGRFSGRQFSNSRSEMNVSTLELGDSALYLCASSLGSGTGGGYTFGSGTRLTVV.